The 8 T cell receptor beta chains reported below all come from one sample, sequenced in a study of T cells in Graves' hyperthyroidism and ophthalmopathy. Template material for amplifying TCR beta CDR3 regions consisted of RNA transcripts. The primer set for the first-round RT-PCR of the TCR CDR3 was HTBI. In TCRdb, the multiplex PCR reads were re-called with MiXCR into one record per CDR3 protein. The repertoire consists of roughly 500,000 distinct CDR3 sequences, with roughly 25% occurring once and the leading ten covering about 10%. Sequenced sample: blood. The source of these receptors is a woman in her twenties or thirties with Graves' ophthalmopathy.

At least ten counts were recorded for this clonotype. The V and J genes are TRBV19 and TRBJ1-1, with 7 bases that match TRBD1. The trim removed 5 bases at V and 3 bases at J, leaving 3 bases unmatched. Germline V gene lookup returns CDR1 LNHDA and CDR2 SQIVND (reference sequence). This CDR3 is 13 amino acids long. CDR3 DNA sequence: TGTGCCAGTAGTCGGGACAGCGACACTGAAGCTTTCTTT. Translation: CASSRDSDTEAFF.

The sample holds many counts of this clonotype. The V call is TRBV6-5, the J call TRBJ1-1; a weak D match, TRBD1 (5 bases). Germline V gene data show CDR1 as MNHEY and CDR2 as SVGAGI. This CDR3 has 15 residues. Trimming left V 2 bases short and J 1 base short, with 11 bases between. The CDR3 DNA is TGTGCCAGCAGTTACCTAGAGACAGCGAACACTGAAGCTTTCTTT. Its protein is CASSYLETANTEAFF.

This clonotype was seen at least ten times. The gene calls are TRBV12-3 or TRBV12-4 and TRBJ2-7; D perhaps matches TRBD2 (6 bases). V was shortened by 3 bases and J by 3 bases, with 9 bases between the two germline ends. The CDR3 covers 13 residues. The CDR3: CASSFGGDYEQYF. CDR3 sequence (DNA): TGTGCCAGCAGTTTTGGCGGGGACTACGAGCAGTACTTC.

A few counts support this clonotype. CDR3: CASSITGKDYGYTF. Here the CDR3 DNA reads TGTGCCAGTAGTATAACTGGGAAAGACTATGGCTACACCTTC. V usage is TRBV19 and J usage is TRBJ1-2; unclear D gene. Germline lookup yields CDR1 LNHDA and CDR2 SQIVND (reference sequence). The CDR3 extends over 14 amino acids. The V gene lost 2 bases and the J gene lost 3 bases, with 10 bases spanning the gap. Using reference TRBV19 and TRBJ1-2 for the parts outside the CDR3, the full variable domain is DGGITQSPKYLFRKEGQNVTLSCEQNLNHDAMYWYRQDPGQGLRLIYYSQIVNDFQKGDIAEGYSVSREKKESFPLTVTSAQKNPTAFYLCASSITGKDYGYTFGSGTRLTVV.

On this clonotype: A read error may be the cause here, since a much bigger clone is one base away. V is TRBV20-1 and J is TRBJ2-4; D gene unclear. The CDR3 runs 15 residues. Germline V gene data show CDR1 as DFQATT and CDR2 as SNEGSKA (reference sequence). The CDR3 loop reads CSAGRAEIAKNIKYF. CDR3 DNA sequence: TGCAGTGCCGGAAGGGCAGAGATAGCCAAAAACATTAAGTACTTC.

This clonotype was recorded at least ten times. The chain employs TRBV5-1 and TRBJ2-2, with D maybe TRBD1 (6 bases). CDR1 and CDR2 from the germline V gene are SGHRS and YFSETQ. Trimming shortened V by 2 bases and J by 3 bases, and 8 bases separated the two germline ends. The CDR3 is 14 residues long. The CDR3 sequence is CASSFRTDTGELFF. The CDR3 DNA reads as TGCGCCAGCAGCTTCAGGACAGACACCGGGGAGCTGTTTTTT.

This clonotype was found many times. CDR3 nucleotide sequence: TGCGCCAGCGCACCGGGATCAGCGAACACTGAAGCTTTCTTT. Encoded protein: CASAPGSANTEAFF. The V call is TRBV5-1, the J call TRBJ1-1; D is unclear. This CDR3 spans 14 amino acids. Germline V gene sequence: CDR1 SGHRS, CDR2 YFSETQ. The V gene lost 7 bases and the J gene lost 1 base, with 14 bases spanning the gap.

This clonotype was recorded at least ten times. In DNA form, the CDR3 reads TGCAGTGCTAGAGATCGTGGGACCCAAGAGACCCAGTACTTC. Encoded protein: CSARDRGTQETQYF. The chain links TRBV20-1 to TRBJ2-5, with D tentatively TRBD1 or TRBD2 (5 bases each). The CDR3 has 14 residues. V lost 0 bases, J lost 1 base, and 9 bases lay in between. Germline CDR1 DFQATT, CDR2 SNEGSKA (reference sequence).